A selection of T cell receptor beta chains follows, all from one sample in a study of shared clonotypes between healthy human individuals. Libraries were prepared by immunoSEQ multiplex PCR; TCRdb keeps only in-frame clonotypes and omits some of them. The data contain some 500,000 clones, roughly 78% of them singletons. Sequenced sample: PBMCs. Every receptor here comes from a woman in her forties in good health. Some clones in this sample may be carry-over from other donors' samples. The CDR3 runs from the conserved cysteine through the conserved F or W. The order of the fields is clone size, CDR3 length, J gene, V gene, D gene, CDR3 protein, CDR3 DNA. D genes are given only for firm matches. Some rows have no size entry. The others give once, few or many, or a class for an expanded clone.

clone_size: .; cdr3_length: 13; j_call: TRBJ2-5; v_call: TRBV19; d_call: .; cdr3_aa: CASRQGGRETQYF; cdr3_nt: TGTGCCAGCCGACAGGGAGGTCGGGAGACCCAGTACTTC
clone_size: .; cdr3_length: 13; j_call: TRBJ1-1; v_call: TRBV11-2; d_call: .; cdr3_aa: CASSHAPGAEAFF; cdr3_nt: TGTGCCAGCAGCCACGCACCGGGGGCTGAAGCTTTCTTT
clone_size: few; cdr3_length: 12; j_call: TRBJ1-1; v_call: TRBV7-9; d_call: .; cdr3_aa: CASLGFDTEAFF; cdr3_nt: TGTGCCAGCCTGGGGTTTGACACTGAAGCTTTCTTT
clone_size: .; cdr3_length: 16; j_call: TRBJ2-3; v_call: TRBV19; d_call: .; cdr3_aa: CASSIDIWGRTDTQYF; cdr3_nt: TGTGCCAGTAGTATAGATATCTGGGGAAGAACAGATACGCAGTATTTT
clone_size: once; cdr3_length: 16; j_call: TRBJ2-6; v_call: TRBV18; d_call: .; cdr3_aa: CASSPIRGSGANVLTF; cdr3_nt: TGTGCCAGCTCACCAATCCGCGGCTCTGGGGCCAACGTCCTGACTTTC
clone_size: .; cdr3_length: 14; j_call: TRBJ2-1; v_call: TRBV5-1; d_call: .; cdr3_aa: CASSPSSGHNEQFF; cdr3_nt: TGCGCCAGCAGCCCGAGCAGCGGGCATAATGAGCAGTTCTTC
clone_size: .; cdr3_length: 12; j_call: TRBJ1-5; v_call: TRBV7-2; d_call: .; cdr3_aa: CASSGLTQPQHF; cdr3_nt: TGTGCCAGCAGCGGACTCACTCAGCCCCAGCATTTT
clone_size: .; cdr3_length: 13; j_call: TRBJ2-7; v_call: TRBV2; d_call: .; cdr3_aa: CASTRDPRLEQYF; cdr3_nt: TGTGCCAGCACCCGGGACCCCCGGCTCGAGCAGTACTTC
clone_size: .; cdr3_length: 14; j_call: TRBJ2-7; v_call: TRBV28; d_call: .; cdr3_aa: CASSRVSWESEQYF; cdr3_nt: TGTGCCAGCAGTAGGGTTTCGTGGGAGTCCGAGCAGTACTTC
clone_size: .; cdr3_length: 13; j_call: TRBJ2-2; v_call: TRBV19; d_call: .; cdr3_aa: CASSPLNTGELFF; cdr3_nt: TGTGCCAGTAGTCCCTTAAACACCGGGGAGCTGTTTTTT
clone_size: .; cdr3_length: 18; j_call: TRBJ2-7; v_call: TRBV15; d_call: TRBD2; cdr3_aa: CATSRDLTSGRAGYEQYF; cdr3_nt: TGTGCCACCAGCAGAGATTTAACTAGCGGGAGGGCCGGGTACGAGCAGTACTTC
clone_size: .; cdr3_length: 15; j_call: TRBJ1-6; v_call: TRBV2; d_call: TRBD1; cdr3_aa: CASSDRQGQYSPLHF; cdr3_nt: TGTGCCAGCAGTGACCGACAGGGGCAATATTCACCCCTCCACTTT
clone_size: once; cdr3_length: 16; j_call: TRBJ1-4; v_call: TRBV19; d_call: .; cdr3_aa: CASSPRRQVSNEKLFF; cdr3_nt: TGTGCCAGTAGTCCAAGGAGACAGGTCTCTAATGAAAAACTGTTTTTT
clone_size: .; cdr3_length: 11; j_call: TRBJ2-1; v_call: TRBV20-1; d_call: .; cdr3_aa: CSATRNNEQFF; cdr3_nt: TGCAGTGCCACAAGAAACAATGAGCAGTTCTTC
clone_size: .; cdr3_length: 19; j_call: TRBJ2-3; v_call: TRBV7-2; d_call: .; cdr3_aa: CASSLVRSAGLGVADTQYF; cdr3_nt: TGTGCCAGCAGCTTAGTCCGTTCCGCTGGACTGGGGGTGGCAGATACGCAGTATTTT
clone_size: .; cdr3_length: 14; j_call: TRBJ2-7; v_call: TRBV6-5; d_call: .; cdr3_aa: CASRPGQVTYEQYF; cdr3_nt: TGTGCCAGCCGTCCGGGACAAGTCACCTACGAGCAGTACTTC
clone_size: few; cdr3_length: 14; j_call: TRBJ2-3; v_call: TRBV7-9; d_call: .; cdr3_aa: CASRLSTGTDTQYF; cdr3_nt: TGTGCCAGCAGGCTATCCACAGGCACAGATACGCAGTATTTT
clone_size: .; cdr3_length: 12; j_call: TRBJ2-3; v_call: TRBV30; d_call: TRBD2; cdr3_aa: CAWSSGGDTQYF; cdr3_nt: TGTGCCTGGAGCTCGGGGGGAGATACGCAGTATTTT
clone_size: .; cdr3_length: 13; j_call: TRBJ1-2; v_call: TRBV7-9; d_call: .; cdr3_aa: CASSLVGNYGYTF; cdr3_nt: TGTGCCAGCAGCTTAGTGGGAAACTATGGCTACACCTTC
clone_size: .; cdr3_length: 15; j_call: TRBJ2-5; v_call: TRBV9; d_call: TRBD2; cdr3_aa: CASSVVGTSRETQYF; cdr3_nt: TGTGCCAGCAGCGTAGTTGGGACTAGTCGGGAGACCCAGTACTTC
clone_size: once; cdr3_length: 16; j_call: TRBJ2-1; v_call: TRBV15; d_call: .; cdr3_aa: CATEGHRVSSYNEQFF; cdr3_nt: TGTGCCACCGAGGGACACAGAGTCAGCTCCTACAATGAGCAGTTCTTC
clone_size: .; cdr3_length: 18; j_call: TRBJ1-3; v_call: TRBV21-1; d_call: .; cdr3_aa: CASSKDPPGEWPGNTIYF; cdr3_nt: TGTGCCAGCAGCAAAGATCCACCGGGAGAATGGCCTGGAAACACCATATATTTT
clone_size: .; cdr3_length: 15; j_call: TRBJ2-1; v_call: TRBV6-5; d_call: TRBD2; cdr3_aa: CASKVAGGPFNEQFF; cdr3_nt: TGTGCCAGCAAAGTAGCGGGAGGGCCTTTTAATGAGCAGTTCTTC
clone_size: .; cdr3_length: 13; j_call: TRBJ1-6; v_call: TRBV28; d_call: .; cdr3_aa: CASLGLYNSPLHF; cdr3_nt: TGTGCCAGCCTGGGGTTGTATAATTCACCCCTCCACTTT
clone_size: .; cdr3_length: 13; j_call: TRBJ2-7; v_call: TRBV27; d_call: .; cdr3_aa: CASSQSYWYEQYF; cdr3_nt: TGTGCCAGCAGTCAATCCTACTGGTACGAGCAGTACTTC
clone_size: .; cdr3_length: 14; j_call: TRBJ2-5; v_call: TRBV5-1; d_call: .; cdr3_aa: CASSLRRGQETQYF; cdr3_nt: TGCGCCAGCAGCTTGAGGCGGGGCCAAGAGACCCAGTACTTC
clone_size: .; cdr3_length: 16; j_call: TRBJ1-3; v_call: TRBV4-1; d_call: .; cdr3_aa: CASSQDPPGAGNTIYF; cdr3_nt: TGCGCCAGCAGCCAAGATCCCCCAGGGGCTGGAAACACCATATATTTT
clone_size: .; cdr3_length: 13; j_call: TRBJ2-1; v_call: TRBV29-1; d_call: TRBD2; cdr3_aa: CSGTSGRSPEQFF; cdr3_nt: TGCAGCGGGACTAGCGGAAGATCTCCTGAGCAGTTCTTC
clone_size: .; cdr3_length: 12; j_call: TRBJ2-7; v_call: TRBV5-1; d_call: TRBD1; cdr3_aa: CASRDRYGEQYF; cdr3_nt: TGCGCCAGCCGGGACAGGTACGGCGAGCAGTACTTC
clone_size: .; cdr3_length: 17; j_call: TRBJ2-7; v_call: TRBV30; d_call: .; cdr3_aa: CAWSVLPTGRSRDEQYF; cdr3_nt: TGTGCCTGGAGTGTCCTCCCCACTGGCCGCAGTCGGGACGAGCAGTACTTC
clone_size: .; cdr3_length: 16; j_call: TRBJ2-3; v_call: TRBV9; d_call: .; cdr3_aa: CASSVMQGGGTDTQYF; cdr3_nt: TGTGCCAGCAGCGTAATGCAGGGAGGAGGCACAGATACGCAGTATTTT
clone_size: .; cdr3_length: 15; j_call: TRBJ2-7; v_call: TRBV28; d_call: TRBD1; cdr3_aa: CASSTPGTGGVEQYF; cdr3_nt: TGTGCCAGCAGCACCCCGGGGACAGGGGGTGTCGAGCAGTACTTC
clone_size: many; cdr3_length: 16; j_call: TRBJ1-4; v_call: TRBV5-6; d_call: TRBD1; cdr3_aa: CASSFFSADRGEKLFF; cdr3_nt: TGTGCCAGCAGCTTTTTCTCCGCGGACAGGGGTGAAAAACTGTTTTTT
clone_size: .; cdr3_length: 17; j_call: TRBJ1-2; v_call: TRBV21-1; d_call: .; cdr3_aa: CASSTRQGPWVIYGYTF; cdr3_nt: TGTGCCAGCAGCACTCGGCAGGGGCCTTGGGTAATCTATGGCTACACCTTC
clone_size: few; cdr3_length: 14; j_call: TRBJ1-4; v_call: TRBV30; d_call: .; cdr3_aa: CAWSVPGFNEKLFF; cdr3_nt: TGTGCCTGGAGTGTCCCGGGCTTTAATGAAAAACTGTTTTTT
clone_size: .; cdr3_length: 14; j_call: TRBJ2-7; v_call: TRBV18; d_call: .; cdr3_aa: CASSLATGHYEQYF; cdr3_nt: TGTGCCAGCTCACTTGCCACGGGACATTACGAGCAGTACTTC